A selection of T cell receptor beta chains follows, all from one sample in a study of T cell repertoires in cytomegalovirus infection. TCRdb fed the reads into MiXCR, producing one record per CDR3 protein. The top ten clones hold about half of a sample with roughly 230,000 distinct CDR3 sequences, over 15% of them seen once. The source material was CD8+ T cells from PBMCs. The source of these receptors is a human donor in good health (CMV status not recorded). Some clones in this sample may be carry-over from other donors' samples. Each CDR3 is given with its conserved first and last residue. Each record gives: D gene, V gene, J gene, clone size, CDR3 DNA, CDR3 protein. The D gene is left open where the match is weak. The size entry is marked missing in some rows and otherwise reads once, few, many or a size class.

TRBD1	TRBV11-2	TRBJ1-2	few	TGTGCCAGCAGCTTATCGGGTTGGACAGGGGGCGACTATGGCTACACCTTC	CASSLSGWTGGDYGYTF
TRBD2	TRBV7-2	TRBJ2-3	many	TGTGCCAGCAGCATATTCCCCCCGGGACTAGCGGTTGATACGCAGTATTTT	CASSIFPPGLAVDTQYF
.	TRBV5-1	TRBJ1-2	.	TGCGCCAGCAGCTTGCCTTCCCAGGGCCTCAACTATGGCTACACCTTC	CASSLPSQGLNYGYTF
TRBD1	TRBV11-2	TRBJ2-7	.	TGTGCCAGCAGCTCCGGGACAGAATCCTACGAGCAGTACTTC	CASSSGTESYEQYF
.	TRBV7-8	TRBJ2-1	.	TGTGCCAGCAGCTTCACCCCACTGGGGGACTTTAGGCGCCACAATGAGCAGTTCTTC	CASSFTPLGDFRRHNEQFF
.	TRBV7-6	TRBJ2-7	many	TGTGCCAGCAGCTCCCGAGGGGGGGCCTACGAGCAGTACTTC	CASSSRGGAYEQYF
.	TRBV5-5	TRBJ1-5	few	TGTGCCAGCAGCTTCTGGAGGGATAGCAATCAGCCCCAGCATTTT	CASSFWRDSNQPQHF
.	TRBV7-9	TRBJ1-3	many	TGTGCCAGCAGATCCCAAAACGGCGGGAACACCATATATTTT	CASRSQNGGNTIYF
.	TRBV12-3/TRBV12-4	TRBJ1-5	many	TGTGCCAGCAGGCTAAGGAGTAATAGCAATCAGCCCCAGCATTTT	CASRLRSNSNQPQHF
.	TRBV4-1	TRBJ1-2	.	TGTGCCACCTTCTCCTGGCCCTATGGCTACACCTTC	CATFSWPYGYTF
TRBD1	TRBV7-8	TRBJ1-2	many	TGTGCCAGCAGCTTAGACCAGGGGGACGATGGCTACACCTTC	CASSLDQGDDGYTF
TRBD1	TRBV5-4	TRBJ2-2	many	TGTGCCAGCAGCTCCACTACGGGACAGGGTAACACCGGGGAGCTGTTTTTT	CASSSTTGQGNTGELFF
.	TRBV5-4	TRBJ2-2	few	TGTGCCAGCAGAGGTCAGGGATCAAACACCGGGGAGCTGTTTTTT	CASRGQGSNTGELFF
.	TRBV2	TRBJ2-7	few	TGTGCCAGCAGTGAAGAAGGGACAAGTTACGACGAGCAGTACTTC	CASSEEGTSYDEQYF
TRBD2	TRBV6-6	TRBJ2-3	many	TGTGCCAGCAGTTACGCTACCGATGGCGGGGGAAGCACAGATACGCAGTATTTT	CASSYATDGGGSTDTQYF
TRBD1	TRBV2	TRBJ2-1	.	TGTGCCAGCGGGTGGGTTAGGGGGACAGGAGCCAACAATGAGCAGTTCTTC	CASGWVRGTGANNEQFF
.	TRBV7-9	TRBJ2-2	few	TGTGCCAGCAGCCCCCCCGGCGGGGCGGCGAACACCGGGGAGCTGTTTTTT	CASSPPGGAANTGELFF
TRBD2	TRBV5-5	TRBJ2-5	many	TGTGCCAGCAGCACTGGGACTAGCGGTGGGGAGACCCAGTACTTC	CASSTGTSGGETQYF
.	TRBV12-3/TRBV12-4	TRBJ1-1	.	TGTGCCAGCAGAACCGGTACCAACACTGAAGCTTTCTTT	CASRTGTNTEAFF
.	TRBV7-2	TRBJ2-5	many	TGTGCCAGCAGCGAAGCTGGGGAAGAGACCCAGTACTTC	CASSEAGEETQYF
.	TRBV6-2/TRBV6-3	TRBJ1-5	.	TGTGCCAGCAGTTACTTACGAAGCAATCAGCCCCAGCATTTT	CASSYLRSNQPQHF
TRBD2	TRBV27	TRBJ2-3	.	TGTGCCACCTGGGCGGTAGCGGGGGGCACAGATACGCAGTATTTT	CATWAVAGGTDTQYF
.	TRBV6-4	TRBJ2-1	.	TGTGCCAGCAGTGACTCGGTAGGGGCGGGAGAGCAGTTCTTC	CASSDSVGAGEQFF
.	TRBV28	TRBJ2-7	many	TGTGCCAGCAGTTTAAGCGAGTCGGGCTTAACCGCCTACGAGCAGTACTTC	CASSLSESGLTAYEQYF
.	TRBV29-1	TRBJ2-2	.	TGCAGCGTTGTCCCCACAGGGACCGGGGAGCTGTTTTTT	CSVVPTGTGELFF
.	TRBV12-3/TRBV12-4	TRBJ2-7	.	TGTGCCAGCCGGGGAACAGGAGCCTCCTACGAGCAGTACTTC	CASRGTGASYEQYF
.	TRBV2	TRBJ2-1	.	TGTGCCAGCAGTGAACCAGCGGTCAATGAGCAGTTCTTC	CASSEPAVNEQFF